The clone carrying this TCR beta chain was detected only a few times. Its target is unknown. The data derive from a study of graft-versus-host responses after intestinal transplantation. Clones were read by immunoSEQ multiplex PCR, and TCRdb kept only the in-frame ones, dropping some. The table lists over 90,000 clones, around 90% of them singletons. V lost 5 bases and J lost 3; bases outside the gene matches: 7. The V gene's germline CDR1 is SGHRS and CDR2 YFSETQ. CDR3 length equals 14 residues. Broader study findings: GvH clones turned up in recipient marrow; some had shown up first in ileum or blood.

The chain employs TRBV5-1 and TRBJ2-7, with 8 bases matching TRBD2. The input for sequencing was unstimulated CD8+ T cells sorted from spleen or lymph node cells, taken before intestinal transplant. The clonotype comes from a human donor who received an intestinal transplant. This CDR3 reads CASRSGAGVYEQYF. CDR3 sequence (DNA): TGCGCCAGCAGATCCGGAGCGGGAGTCTACGAGCAGTACTTC.